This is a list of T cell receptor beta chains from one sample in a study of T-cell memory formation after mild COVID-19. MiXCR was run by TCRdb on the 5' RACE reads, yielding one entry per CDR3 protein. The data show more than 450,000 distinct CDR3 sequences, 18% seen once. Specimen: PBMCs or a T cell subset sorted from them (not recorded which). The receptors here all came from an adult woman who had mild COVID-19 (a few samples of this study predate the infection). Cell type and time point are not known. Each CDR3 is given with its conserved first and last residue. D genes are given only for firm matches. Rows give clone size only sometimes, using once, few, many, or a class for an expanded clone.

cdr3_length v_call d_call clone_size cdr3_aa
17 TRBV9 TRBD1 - CASSVVGTGSSYNEQFF
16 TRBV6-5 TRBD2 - CASNSGGTSGKNEQFF
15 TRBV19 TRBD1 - CASSMGQLGTDTQYF
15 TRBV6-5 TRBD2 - CATRRLAGVRDTQYF
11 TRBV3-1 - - CASSRPYEQYF
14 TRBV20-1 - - CSAREAGKSYGYTF
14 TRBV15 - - CATSRSTAVTEAFF
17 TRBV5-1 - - CASSLDGGLPSSYEQYF
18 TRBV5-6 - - CASSASLQGFVPNQPQHF
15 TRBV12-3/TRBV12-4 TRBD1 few CASSLGTGHTGELFF
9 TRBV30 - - CASGDGYTF
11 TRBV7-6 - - CASSLGKTQYF
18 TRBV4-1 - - CASSQDRPTGISTDTQYF
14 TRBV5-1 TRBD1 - CASSQQGLESGAFF
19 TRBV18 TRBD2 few CASSPPETSGALAKNIQYF
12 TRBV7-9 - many CASSLLDNEQFF
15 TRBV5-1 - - CASSLFSASDTEAFF
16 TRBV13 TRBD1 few CASSLGVRQGAYEQYF
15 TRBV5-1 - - CASSPGDGANYGYTF
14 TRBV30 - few CAWSESGFGYGYTF
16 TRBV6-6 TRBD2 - CASNNRGLAGPRGLFF
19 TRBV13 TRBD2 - CASSLRDSGRATDTDTQYF
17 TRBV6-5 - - CASSPYGQGVRGYEQYF
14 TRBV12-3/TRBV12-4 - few CASRQTGYSYEQYF
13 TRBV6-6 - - CASSWVNSYEQYF
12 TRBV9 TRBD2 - CASTGGSGEQFF
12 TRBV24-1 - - CATSDSLHEQYF
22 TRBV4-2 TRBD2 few CASSQEGGGSGRAQGSTDTQYF
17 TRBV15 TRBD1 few CATSRPTSGTGLNEQYF
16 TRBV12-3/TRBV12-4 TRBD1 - CASRLGQVSSGNTIYF
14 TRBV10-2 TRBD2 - CASSELSGGDTQYF
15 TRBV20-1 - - CSARDPPRGRETQYF
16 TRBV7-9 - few CASSPSPGTESYEQYF
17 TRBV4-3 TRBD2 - CASSRYTGTSGYNEQFF
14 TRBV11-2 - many CASSLEGGKQPQHF
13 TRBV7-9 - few CASSFSSPGELFF
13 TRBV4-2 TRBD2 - CASGPAGAFEQYF
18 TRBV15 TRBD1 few CATSRASYGGTDNEKLFF
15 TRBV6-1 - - CASSEVTGRNSPLHF
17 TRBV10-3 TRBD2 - CAISEVTSGTTYNEQFF
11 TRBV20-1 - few CSAQIGNIQYF
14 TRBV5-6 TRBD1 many CASSSRGQAYEQYF
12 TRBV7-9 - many CASSPQGNEQFF
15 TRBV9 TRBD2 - CASSQGAGGWDEQYF
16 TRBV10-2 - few CASSENKQGVNTEAFF
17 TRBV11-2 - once CASSLDRRFSSYNEQFF
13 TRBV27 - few CASSSQLVDEQFF
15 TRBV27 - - CASRLGQSGLYEQYF
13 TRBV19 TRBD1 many CASGRTGKSEAFF
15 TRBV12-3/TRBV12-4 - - CASSPNKRSTGELFF
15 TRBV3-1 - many CASSQAALGRDTQYF
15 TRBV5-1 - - CASGGRGDLGDTQYF
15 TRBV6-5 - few CASSYDARQIYEQYF
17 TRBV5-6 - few CASSFGAQNFGNQPQHF
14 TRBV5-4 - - CASSLKGGNQPQHF
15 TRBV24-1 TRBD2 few CATSDFAGGIYEQYF
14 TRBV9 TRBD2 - CASSASGSGYEQYF